These T cell receptor beta chains were read from a single sample in a study of blood T cell repertoires in COVID-19. The protocol was immunoSEQ multiplex PCR, while the TCRdb copy is restricted to in-frame clones and leaves out a portion. The sample lists 200,000 to 300,000 clones; more than 70% were seen once. Sequencing used peripheral blood. These receptor sequences come from a woman aged 25 to 45 with COVID-19, enrolled during active disease. The CDR3 runs from the conserved cysteine through the conserved F or W. D genes are given only for firm matches. Clone size is not always given. Where it is, it says once, few, many or a class for expanded clones.

V	D	J	size	CDR3	DNA
TRBV6-6	.	TRBJ1-6	.	CATEARSIGSPLHF	TGTGCCACCGAGGCCCGTTCGATCGGTTCACCCCTCCACTTT
TRBV13	.	TRBJ2-3	.	CASSLSITGWVTDTQYF	TGTGCCAGCAGCCTCTCCATCACAGGGTGGGTCACAGATACGCAGTATTTT
TRBV18	.	TRBJ1-1	.	CASSPSAGADTEAFF	TGTGCCAGCTCACCGTCCGCGGGCGCAGACACTGAAGCTTTCTTT
TRBV28	.	TRBJ1-4	.	CASITTQGFPYF	TGTGCCAGCATTACCACGCAGGGTTTCCCTTATTTT
TRBV7-2	TRBD2	TRBJ2-1	.	CASSPTGTSGYNEQFF	TGTGCCAGCAGCCCGACCGGGACTAGCGGCTACAATGAGCAGTTCTTC
TRBV7-2	TRBD1	TRBJ1-5	.	CASSSTGGLNQPQHF	TGTGCCAGCAGCTCGACAGGGGGCCTCAATCAGCCCCAGCATTTT
TRBV4-3	.	TRBJ2-2	.	CASSQDQGRGETGELFF	TGCGCCAGCAGCCAAGATCAGGGCAGGGGGGAGACCGGGGAGCTGTTTTTT
TRBV6-4	TRBD2	TRBJ2-3	.	CASTASGGSTDTQYF	TGTGCCAGCACCGCTAGCGGGGGAAGCACAGATACGCAGTATTTT
TRBV28	TRBD2	TRBJ2-7	.	CASTLTGGSYEQYF	TGTGCCAGCACCCTGACGGGGGGCTCCTACGAGCAGTACTTC
TRBV2	TRBD1	TRBJ2-7	once	CASRAGTGENGQYF	TGTGCCAGCAGAGCCGGGACAGGGGAAAATGGGCAGTACTTC
TRBV28	TRBD1	TRBJ1-5	.	CASRQTGGAYQPQHF	TGTGCCAGCAGACAGACAGGGGGAGCGTATCAGCCCCAGCATTTT
TRBV7-9	TRBD2	TRBJ2-3	.	CASSLEGLAGTDTQYF	TGTGCCAGCAGCTTAGAGGGACTAGCGGGGACAGATACGCAGTATTTT
TRBV2	TRBD1	TRBJ1-1	.	CATSGTGWRDTEAFF	TGTGCCACCTCCGGGACAGGGTGGCGCGACACTGAAGCTTTCTTT
TRBV28	TRBD1	TRBJ1-5	.	CASSNRDREYSNQPQHF	TGTGCCAGCAGTAACCGAGACAGGGAATATAGCAATCAGCCCCAGCATTTT
TRBV28	.	TRBJ1-1	.	CASRFDSTNTEAFF	TGTGCCAGCAGGTTCGACAGTACGAACACTGAAGCTTTCTTT
TRBV7-2	TRBD2	TRBJ2-1	.	CASSPSVSGGPYNEQFF	TGTGCCAGCAGCCCATCGGTGAGCGGGGGCCCTTACAATGAGCAGTTCTTC
TRBV5-4	TRBD2	TRBJ2-5	once	CASSPGLAGAQETQYF	TGTGCCAGCAGCCCTGGACTAGCGGGGGCCCAAGAGACCCAGTACTTC
TRBV14	.	TRBJ2-5	.	CASSPKGRIRQETQYF	TGTGCCAGCAGCCCAAAAGGGAGAATACGACAAGAGACCCAGTACTTC
TRBV4-2	.	TRBJ1-6	.	CASSQALGGNSPLHF	TGTGCCAGCAGCCAAGCCCTAGGGGGTAATTCACCCCTCCACTTT
TRBV5-1	TRBD2	TRBJ2-1	.	CASSLGSGRASNEQFF	TGCGCCAGCAGCTTGGGAAGCGGGAGGGCCTCCAATGAGCAGTTCTTC
TRBV19	TRBD2	TRBJ2-3	.	CASTLAGGFDTQYF	TGTGCCAGTACACTAGCGGGGGGTTTCGATACGCAGTATTTT
TRBV2	.	TRBJ2-3	.	CASSATGPSTDTQYF	TGTGCCAGCAGCGCTACAGGACCAAGCACAGATACGCAGTATTTT
TRBV5-1	TRBD1	TRBJ1-1	.	CASSFQQGPGTEAFF	TGCGCCAGCAGCTTCCAACAGGGGCCGGGGACTGAAGCTTTCTTT
TRBV19	.	TRBJ1-5	.	CASSPREGSNQPQHF	TGTGCCAGTAGTCCCCGGGAGGGGAGCAATCAGCCCCAGCATTTT